The 25 T cell receptor beta chains below all came from one sample that was sequenced in a study of T cells after yellow fever vaccination. In TCRdb, the 5' RACE reads were re-called with MiXCR into one record per CDR3 protein. Of more than 120,000 distinct CDR3 sequences detected, less than 9.5% appear once; the ten largest clones hold under 0.95%. This sample comprised CD4+ T cells sorted from PBMCs, obtained 5 days after the yellow fever booster vaccination. All receptors come from a man in his thirties or forties who received the YFV17D yellow fever vaccine.

The table lists this clonotype with many counts. This chain connects TRBV2 to TRBJ2-1; TRBD1 matches at 8 bases. The junction had 5 bases not matched to a gene; V was cut back by 8 bases and J by 5 bases. CDR3 length: 13 residues. Per germline, CDR1 SNHLY and CDR2 FYNNEI. In DNA, the CDR3 is TGTGCCAGCCAGGGACAGGCGAACAATGAGCAGTTCTTC. Its protein is CASQGQANNEQFF.

This clonotype was recorded many times. The chain combines TRBV27 with TRBJ1-6; D not certain. CDR3 length: 13 residues. Trimming left V 7 bases short and J 8 bases short, with 12 bases between. Germline CDR1 and CDR2: MNHEY and SMNVEV (reference sequence). CDR3: CASKAFGYSPLHF. CDR3 DNA: TGTGCCAGCAAAGCATTTGGGTATTCACCCCTCCACTTT.

This clonotype was detected ten times or more. The CDR3 protein is CASSNCRGSQYF. CDR3 nucleotide sequence: TGTGCCAGCAGCAATTGCCGTGGGTCGCAGTACTTC. The rearrangement uses TRBV21-1 and TRBJ2-7. TRBV21-1 is a documented pseudogene. CDR3 length: 12 residues.

V and J are TRBV6-6 and TRBJ1-5; D call uncertain. Germline CDR1 is MNHNY and CDR2 is SVGAGI (reference sequence). The ends were cut back, 7 bases at V and 1 base at J, with 8 bases in the middle. The length of the CDR3 is 13 residues. The CDR3 nucleotides read TGTGCCAGCATAGGACTAAGCAATCAGCCCCAGCATTTT. This encodes CASIGLSNQPQHF.

This clonotype has ten or more counts. J is TRBJ1-5 and V is TRBV20-1, with D maybe TRBD1 (5 bases). There are 12 residues in the CDR3. Germline V gives CDR1 DFQATT, CDR2 SNEGSKA (reference sequence). The V and J ends lost 3 bases and 7 bases respectively, with 10 bases between them. Written as DNA, the CDR3 is TGCAGTGCTAGTGGGGGAGGCCAGCCCCAGCATTTT. Translated, it gives CSASGGGQPQHF.

The gene calls are TRBV6-1 and TRBJ2-5, with D tentatively TRBD1 (6 bases). Deletions cut 7 bases from V and 3 bases from J, with 12 bases between. The CDR3 is 13 residues long. Germline CDR1 and CDR2: MNHNS and SASEGT. The CDR3 coding sequence is TGTGCCAGCACTCAGGGGCCCGAAGAGACCCAGTACTTC. Its protein product is CASTQGPEETQYF.

This clonotype occurred many times. DNA of the CDR3: TGTGCCAGCAGCTTAGACCGGGACTCCGAGCAGTTCTTC. Amino acids: CASSLDRDSEQFF. The genes are TRBV5-5 and TRBJ2-1; TRBD2 might be the D (6 bases). This CDR3 is 13 amino acids long. V was pared by 2 bases and J by 10 bases, with 13 bases between. Germline CDR1 and CDR2: SGHKS and YYEKEE (reference sequence).

The J gene is TRBJ2-1, the V gene TRBV4-2; no firm D call. V lost 4 bases to trimming and J lost 3 bases, with 13 bases between them. Germline-derived CDR1 and CDR2 are LGHNA and YNFKEQ. The CDR3 is made up of 15 amino acids. The CDR3 region is CASSRGLLGYNEQFF. Here the CDR3 DNA reads TGTGCCAGCAGCCGTGGGCTCCTCGGCTACAATGAGCAGTTCTTC.

At least ten counts were recorded for this clonotype. This rearrangement joins TRBV29-1 to TRBJ2-5; D is uncertain. The CDR3 is 10 amino acids. Germline V gene lookup returns CDR1 SQVTM and CDR2 ANQGSEA. V was pared by 2 bases and J by 4 bases, with 2 bases between. This chain's CDR3 is CSVERETQYF. Written as DNA, the CDR3 is TGCAGCGTTGAACGAGAGACCCAGTACTTC.

This clonotype was found many times. The chain has TRBV7-2 and TRBJ2-7; 8 nucleotides agree with TRBD2. V dropped 0 bases and J dropped 1; count of bases not matched to a gene: 8. The V gene's germline CDR1 is SGHTA and CDR2 FQGNSA. The CDR3 is 17 residues long. This chain's CDR3 is CASSLATTSGRSYEQYF. CDR3 in DNA: TGTGCCAGCAGCTTAGCGACTACTAGCGGCAGGTCCTACGAGCAGTACTTC.

This clonotype occurred many times. The V and J genes are TRBV18 and TRBJ2-7; D could derive from TRBD1 or TRBD2 (6 bases each). Germline CDR1 is KGHSH and CDR2 is LQKENI. The CDR3 is made up of 14 amino acids. The V end was cut by 4 bases, the J end by 0 bases, with 10 bases between. Here the CDR3 DNA reads TGTGCCAGCTCACGGGGGGCGGGCTCCTACGAGCAGTACTTC. This translates into CASSRGAGSYEQYF.

Turning to this clonotype: Relative to the germline gene, one junction end is altered; a read error may explain this. The V call is TRBV20-1, the J call TRBJ2-1; maybe TRBD1 (6 bases). From germline, CDR1 is DFQATT and CDR2 SNEGSKA (reference sequence). The CDR3 is 15 amino acids. This chain's CDR3 is CCARGGAHLNNEQFF. CDR3 coding DNA: TGCTGTGCTAGAGGGGGAGCCCATTTAAACAATGAGCAGTTCTTC.

This rearrangement joins TRBV11-2 to TRBJ2-5; D call uncertain. The length of the CDR3 is 12 residues. Trimming shortened V by 4 bases and J by 5 bases, and 8 bases separated the two germline ends. Germline V gene data show CDR1 as SGHAT and CDR2 as FQNNGV. The CDR3 coding sequence is TGTGCCAGCAGCTCCTCTTGGGAGACCCAGTACTTC. Protein: CASSSSWETQYF.

This clonotype was recorded many times. The V gene is TRBV5-1, the J gene TRBJ2-4; D is unresolved. Germline CDR1 SGHRS, CDR2 YFSETQ. The V end lost 3 bases, the J end lost 3 bases, and 13 bases lay between the germline ends. The CDR3 covers 15 residues. In nucleotides, the CDR3 is TGCGCCAGCAGCTCCACATCCTTCGGCAAAAACATTCAGTACTTC. Amino acid sequence: CASSSTSFGKNIQYF.

The sample holds a few counts of this clonotype. The chain links TRBV7-2 to TRBJ2-7; D might be TRBD1 (5 bases). Germline V CDR1 and CDR2: SGHTA, FQGNSA. The ends were cut back, 5 bases at V and 4 bases at J, with 21 bases in the middle. There are 16 residues in the CDR3. CDR3 protein: CASSHTLGRKGYEQYF. The CDR3 region has the DNA TGTGCCAGCAGCCACACGCTGGGTAGAAAGGGGTACGAGCAGTACTTC.

This clonotype has ten or more counts. The rearrangement joins TRBV14 to TRBJ2-1; possible D gene TRBD2, 5 bases. V gave up 1 base and J gave up 2 bases, with 12 bases separating them. Germline V gives CDR1 SGHDN, CDR2 FVKESK. CDR3 size: 16 residues. The CDR3 nucleotides are TGTGCCAGCAGCCAAGTTGGCCTAGCTGCCTACAATGAGCAGTTCTTC. It codes for CASSQVGLAAYNEQFF.

The table lists this clonotype with a few counts. The chain couples TRBV5-1 to TRBJ2-3, with TRBD2 identical over 13 bases. Germline V gene data show CDR1 as SGHRS and CDR2 as YFSETQ. The CDR3 covers 14 residues. Trimming cost V 5 bases and J 3 bases; bases outside gene matches: 0. CDR3 DNA: TGCGCCAGCAGGACTAGCGGGAGGACAGATACGCAGTATTTT. It codes for CASRTSGRTDTQYF.

This clonotype was recorded many times. V is TRBV10-3 and J is TRBJ2-1, with TRBD2 matching 12 bases. This CDR3 has 14 amino acids. V trimming: 4 bases; J trimming: 5 bases; junction bases outside the gene matches: 0. The germline gives CDR1 ENHRY, CDR2 SYGVKD. In nucleotides, the CDR3 is TGTGCCATCAGTGCTAGCGGGAGGGACAATGAGCAGTTCTTC. Protein sequence: CAISASGRDNEQFF.

Comment on this clonotype: This could be a read error, since a much larger clone is one nucleotide away. The chain combines TRBV7-2 with TRBJ2-3, with 7 bases matching TRBD1. V was clipped by 3 bases and J by 4 bases; unmatched bases: 1. Germline V gene data show CDR1 as SGHTA and CDR2 as FQGNSA. The CDR3 sequence is 13 residues long. The CDR3 spells CASSFQGADTQYF. CDR3 nucleotides: TGTGCCAGCAGCTTTCAGGGGGCAGATACGCAGTATTTT.

Comments on this clonotype: One base away lies a much larger clone, so this may be a sequencing read error. This sequence joins TRBV4-3 and TRBJ2-5, with D possibly being TRBD2 (6 bases). The V gene's germline CDR1 is LGHNA and CDR2 YSLEER. CDR3 length equals 14 residues. In nucleotides, the CDR3 is TGCGCCAACAGCCACACAGGCCGGGAGGAGACCCAGTACTTC. Residues: CANSHTGREETQYF.

This clonotype was counted at least ten times. The chain combines TRBV7-2 with TRBJ2-1; no definite D call. The CDR3 covers 17 residues. The V and J ends lost 5 bases and 0 bases respectively, with 17 bases between them. Germline loops: CDR1 SGHTA, CDR2 FQGNSA. The CDR3 sequence: CASSRSAGLSSYNEQFF. As DNA, the CDR3 is TGTGCCAGCAGCCGAAGCGCCGGGTTGAGCTCCTACAATGAGCAGTTCTTC.

Ten or more counts support this clonotype. This chain links TRBV6-2 or TRBV6-3 with TRBJ2-3; possibly TRBD2 for D (6 bases). CDR1 MNHEY and CDR2 SVGEGT come from the germline V gene. V shed 7 bases and J shed 0 bases, with 14 bases lying between them. The CDR3 has 15 residues. CDR3 DNA sequence: TGTGCCAGCACCCGGGACTTCTCTAGCACAGATACGCAGTATTTT. Translated, it gives CASTRDFSSTDTQYF.

This clonotype was found a few times. The chain couples TRBV7-8 to TRBJ1-2; D is ambiguous. V lost 0 bases to trimming and J lost 4 bases, with 3 bases between them. The CDR3 is 12 amino acids. Per the germline V gene, CDR1 is SGHVS and CDR2 is FQNEAQ. CDR3 sequence reads: CASSLASYGYTF. The CDR3 region has the DNA TGTGCCAGCAGCTTAGCCTCCTATGGCTACACCTTC.

Many counts were recorded for this clonotype. The chain links TRBV28 to TRBJ2-7; 7 positions match TRBD2. The CDR3 runs 15 residues. Trimming took 6 bases from V and 2 from J; bases not matched to a gene: 10. Germline-derived CDR1 and CDR2 are MDHEN and SYDVKM. CDR3 sequence reads: CASSPPGGSPYEQYF. Here the CDR3 DNA reads TGTGCCAGCAGCCCCCCAGGCGGGAGCCCCTACGAGCAGTACTTC.

CDR3 sequence (DNA): TGCAGTGCCCCGGACAGGGGGCGACGGACAGATACGCAGTATTTT. Its translation: CSAPDRGRRTDTQYF. The rearrangement joins TRBV20-1 to TRBJ2-3, with 11 nucleotides matching TRBD1. This CDR3 is built from 15 residues. The ends lost 6 bases at V and 3 bases at J; junction bases unmatched: 8. The germline gives CDR1 DFQATT, CDR2 SNEGSKA (reference sequence).